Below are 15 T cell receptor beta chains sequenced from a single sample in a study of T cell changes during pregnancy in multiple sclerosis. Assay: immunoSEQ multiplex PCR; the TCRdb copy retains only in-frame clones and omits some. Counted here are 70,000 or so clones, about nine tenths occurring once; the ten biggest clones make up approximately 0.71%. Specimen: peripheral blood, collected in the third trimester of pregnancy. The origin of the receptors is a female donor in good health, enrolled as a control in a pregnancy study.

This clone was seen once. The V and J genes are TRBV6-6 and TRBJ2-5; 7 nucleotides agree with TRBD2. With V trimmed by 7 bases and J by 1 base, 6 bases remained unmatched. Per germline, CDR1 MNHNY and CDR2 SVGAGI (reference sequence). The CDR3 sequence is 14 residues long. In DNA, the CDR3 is TGTGCCAGCAACACGCGGGGGTCCCAAGAGACCCAGTACTTC. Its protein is CASNTRGSQETQYF.

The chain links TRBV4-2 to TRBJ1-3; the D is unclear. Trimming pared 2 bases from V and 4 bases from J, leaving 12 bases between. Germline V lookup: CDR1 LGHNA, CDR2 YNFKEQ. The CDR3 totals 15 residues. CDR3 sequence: CASSQSEGSGNTIYF. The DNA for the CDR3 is TGTGCCAGCAGCCAAAGTGAGGGATCCGGAAACACCATATATTTT.

CDR3 amino acids: CASTLGTPANTEAFF. CDR3 in DNA: TGTGCCAGCACCCTCGGGACTCCAGCGAACACTGAAGCTTTCTTT. V gene TRBV28 combines with J gene TRBJ1-1, with a possible D match to TRBD1 (5 bases). Trimming left V 7 bases short and J 1 base short, with 16 bases between. This CDR3 region has 15 residues. The V gene's germline CDR1 is MDHEN and CDR2 SYDVKM.

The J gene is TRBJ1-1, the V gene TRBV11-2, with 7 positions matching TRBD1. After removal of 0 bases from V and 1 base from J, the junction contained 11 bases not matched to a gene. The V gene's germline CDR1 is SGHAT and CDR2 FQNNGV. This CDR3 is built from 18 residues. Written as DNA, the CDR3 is TGTGCCAGCAGCTTAGATTCGGACAGGTTGCGAGCGAACACTGAAGCTTTCTTT. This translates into CASSLDSDRLRANTEAFF.

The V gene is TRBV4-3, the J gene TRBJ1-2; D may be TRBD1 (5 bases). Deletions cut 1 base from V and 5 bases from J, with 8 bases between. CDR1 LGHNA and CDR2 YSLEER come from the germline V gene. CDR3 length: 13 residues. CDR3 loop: CASSQGGGYGYTF. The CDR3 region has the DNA TGCGCCAGCAGCCAAGGTGGGGGGTATGGCTACACCTTC.

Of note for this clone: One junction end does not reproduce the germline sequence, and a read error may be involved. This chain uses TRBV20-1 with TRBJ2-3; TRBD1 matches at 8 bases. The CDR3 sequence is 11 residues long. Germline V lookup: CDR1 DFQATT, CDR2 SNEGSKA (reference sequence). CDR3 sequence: CSARVTGERLF. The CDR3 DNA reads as TGCAGTGCTAGAGTGACAGGGGAGAGACTTTTT.

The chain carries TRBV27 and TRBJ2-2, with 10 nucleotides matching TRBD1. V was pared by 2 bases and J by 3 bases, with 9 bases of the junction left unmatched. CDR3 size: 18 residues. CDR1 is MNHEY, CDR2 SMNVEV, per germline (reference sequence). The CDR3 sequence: CASSLIWDRGLYTGELFF. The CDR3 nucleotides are TGTGCCAGCAGTTTAATCTGGGACAGGGGTCTGTACACCGGGGAGCTGTTTTTT.

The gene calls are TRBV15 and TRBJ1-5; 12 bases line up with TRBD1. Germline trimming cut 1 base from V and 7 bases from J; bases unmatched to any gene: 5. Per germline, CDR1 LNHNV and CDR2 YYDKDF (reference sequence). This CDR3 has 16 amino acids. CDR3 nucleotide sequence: TGTGCCACCAGCAGAGCGGGGACAGGGGGCGAGCAGCCCCAGCATTTT. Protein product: CATSRAGTGGEQPQHF.

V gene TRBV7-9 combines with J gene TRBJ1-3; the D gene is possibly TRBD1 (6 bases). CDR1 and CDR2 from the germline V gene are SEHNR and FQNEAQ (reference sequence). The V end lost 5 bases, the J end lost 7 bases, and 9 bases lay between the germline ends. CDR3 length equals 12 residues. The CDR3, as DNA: TGTGCCAGCAGCAACAGGGTTAACACCATATATTTT. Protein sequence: CASSNRVNTIYF.

The CDR3 DNA is TGTGCCAGCGCCTCGGGACTAGCATACGAGCAGTACTTC. It specifies CASASGLAYEQYF. V gene TRBV27 combines with J gene TRBJ2-7; 9 bases match TRBD2. The CDR3 runs to 13 residues. The trim removed 8 bases at V and 4 bases at J, leaving 6 bases unmatched. The germline CDR1 and CDR2 sequences are MNHEY and SMNVEV (reference sequence).

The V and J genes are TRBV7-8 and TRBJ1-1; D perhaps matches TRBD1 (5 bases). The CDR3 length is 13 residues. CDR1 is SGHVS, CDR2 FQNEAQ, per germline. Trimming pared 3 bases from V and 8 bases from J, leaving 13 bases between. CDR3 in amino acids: CASSLTRQSEAFF. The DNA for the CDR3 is TGTGCCAGCAGCTTGACCAGACAGTCCGAAGCTTTCTTT.

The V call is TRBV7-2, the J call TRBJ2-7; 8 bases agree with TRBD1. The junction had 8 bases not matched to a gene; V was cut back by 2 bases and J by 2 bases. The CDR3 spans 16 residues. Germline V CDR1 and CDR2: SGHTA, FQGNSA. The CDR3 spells CASSLKGQGGTYEQYF. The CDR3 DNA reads TGTGCCAGCAGCTTAAAAGGACAGGGCGGTACCTACGAGCAGTACTTC.

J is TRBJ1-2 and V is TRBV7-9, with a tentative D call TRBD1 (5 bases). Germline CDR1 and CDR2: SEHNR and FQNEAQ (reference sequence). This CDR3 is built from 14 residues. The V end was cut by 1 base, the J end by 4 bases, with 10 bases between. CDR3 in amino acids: CASSLVGGFYGYTF. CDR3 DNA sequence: TGTGCCAGCAGCTTAGTGGGGGGATTCTATGGCTACACCTTC.

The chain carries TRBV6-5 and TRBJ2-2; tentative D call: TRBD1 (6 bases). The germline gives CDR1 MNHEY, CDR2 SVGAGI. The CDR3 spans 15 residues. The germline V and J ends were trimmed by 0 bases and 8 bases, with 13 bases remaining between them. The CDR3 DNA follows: TGTGCCAGCAGTTACTCGCGCCTCCAGGGGGGGGAGCTGTTTTTT. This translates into CASSYSRLQGGELFF.

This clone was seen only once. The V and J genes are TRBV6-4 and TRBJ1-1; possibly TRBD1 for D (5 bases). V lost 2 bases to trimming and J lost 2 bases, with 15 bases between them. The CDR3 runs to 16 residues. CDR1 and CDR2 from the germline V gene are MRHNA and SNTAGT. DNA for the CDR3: TGTGCCAGCAGTGACAGGGCGGGACGGATTAACACTGAAGCTTTCTTT. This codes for CASSDRAGRINTEAFF.